Presented here are 24 T cell receptor beta chains from one specimen sequenced in a study of control samples from healthy donors and cancer patients. Data came from immunoSEQ multiplex PCR; TCRdb stores just in-frame clones and leaves some out. Among 150,000 to 180,000 clones listed, roughly 94% were seen once. The sequenced sample consisted of blood. These receptors were collected from a man aged 35 to 55 in good health.

The chain has TRBV28 and TRBJ2-3; D is unresolved. Germline assignment: CDR1 MDHEN and CDR2 SYDVKM. V dropped 8 bases and J dropped 1 base, with 10 bases sitting between them. CDR3 length: 13 amino acids. CDR3 loop: CASLDWRTDTQYF. The CDR3 DNA reads TGTGCCAGCCTTGACTGGCGCACAGATACGCAGTATTTT.

The rearrangement links TRBV29-1 to TRBJ1-5; TRBD1 might be the D (6 bases). Germline V gene data show CDR1 as SQVTM and CDR2 as ANQGSEA. The CDR3 length is 13 residues. Deletions cut 4 bases from V and 4 bases from J, with 11 bases between. CDR3 sequence reads: CSVVATGNQPQHF. The CDR3 nucleotides read TGCAGCGTTGTGGCGACAGGAAATCAGCCCCAGCATTTT.

The V gene is TRBV12-3 or TRBV12-4, the J gene TRBJ1-4, with unresolved D. This CDR3 spans 13 amino acids. Deletions cut 5 bases from V and 7 bases from J, with 11 bases between. This CDR3 is CASSTWKGEKLFF. DNA for the CDR3: TGTGCCAGCAGTACCTGGAAGGGTGAAAAACTGTTTTTT.

This chain connects TRBV5-1 to TRBJ1-1, with TRBD1 identical over 8 bases. Germline CDR1 is SGHRS and CDR2 is YFSETQ. This CDR3 is built from 16 residues. The junction had 4 bases not matched to a gene; V was cut back by 0 bases and J by 0 bases. In DNA form, the CDR3 reads TGCGCCAGCAGCTTGGCAACAGGGGGTTTGAACACTGAAGCTTTCTTT. It translates to CASSLATGGLNTEAFF.

The chain carries TRBV6-5 and TRBJ1-2, with D tentatively TRBD1 (5 bases). Germline-derived CDR1 and CDR2 are MNHEY and SVGAGI. The CDR3 has 14 amino acids. Trimming removed 6 bases at V and 3 bases at J, with 14 bases between. The CDR3 bases are TGTGCCAGCAGAAGGGCAGGGTTGGACTATGGCTACACCTTC. Protein: CASRRAGLDYGYTF.

V gene TRBV25-1 combines with J gene TRBJ2-3; D ambiguous. Trimming shortened V by 0 bases and J by 14 bases, and 15 bases separated the two germline ends. The CDR3 length is 13 residues. Germline values: CDR1 MGHDK, CDR2 SYGVNS. In DNA, the CDR3 is TGTGCCAGCAGTGAATACGGTCCGACTGGGCGGTATTTT. Protein sequence: CASSEYGPTGRYF.

The DNA for the CDR3 is TGTGCCAGCAGGTTGGCGCAGGCAAATCAGCCCCAGCATTTT. This encodes CASRLAQANQPQHF. The chain recombines TRBV28 with TRBJ1-5; D remains unclear. Germline V gene sequence: CDR1 MDHEN, CDR2 SYDVKM. The CDR3 runs to 14 residues. V was pared by 6 bases and J by 4 bases, with 13 bases between.

The chain has TRBV27 and TRBJ2-1; 8 nucleotides agree with TRBD1. The CDR3 contains 16 residues. CDR1 MNHEY and CDR2 SMNVEV come from the germline V gene (reference sequence). Losses at the gene ends were 7 bases for V and 6 bases for J; bases not matched to a gene: 14. This chain's CDR3 is CASTLTRQGAPNEQFF. The CDR3, as DNA: TGTGCCAGCACCCTAACTAGGCAGGGGGCGCCCAATGAGCAGTTCTTC.

The chain couples TRBV18 to TRBJ1-1; D is ambiguous. Germline V CDR1 and CDR2: KGHSH, LQKENI. The CDR3 totals 14 residues. V was shortened by 3 bases and J by 1 base, with 9 bases between the two germline ends. CDR3 amino acids: CASSPSHTNTEAFF. CDR3 bases: TGTGCCAGCTCACCGTCGCACACGAACACTGAAGCTTTCTTT.

This clone showed up just once. The chain carries TRBV4-1 and TRBJ2-5; TRBD1 matches 10 bases. The V gene's germline CDR1 is MGHRA and CDR2 YSYEKL. This CDR3 is built from 15 residues. Trimming at V came to 4 bases and at J to 4 bases, leaving 6 bases not matched to a gene. The CDR3 sequence: CASSPEDRGGETQYF. As DNA, the CDR3 is TGCGCCAGCAGCCCCGAGGACAGGGGGGGAGAGACCCAGTACTTC.

This clone came up once. The chain recombines TRBV28 with TRBJ1-2, with a tentative D call TRBD1 (6 bases). V dropped 8 bases and J dropped 4 bases, with 11 bases sitting between them. Germline loops: CDR1 MDHEN, CDR2 SYDVKM. The CDR3 extends over 12 amino acids. The CDR3 DNA is TGTGCCAGCTCATCGGACAGCTATGGCTACACCTTC. This sequence encodes CASSSDSYGYTF.

This clone was observed a handful of times. V gene TRBV15 combines with J gene TRBJ1-6; D call uncertain. Trimming removed 5 bases from V and 5 bases from J, with 19 bases in between. Per the germline V gene, CDR1 is LNHNV and CDR2 is YYDKDF (reference sequence). The CDR3 consists of 17 residues. The CDR3 sequence: CATSFRWTRADNSPLHF. CDR3 nucleotide sequence: TGTGCCACCAGCTTCCGATGGACCCGGGCCGATAATTCACCCCTCCACTTT.

The chain has TRBV7-9 and TRBJ2-3, with D tentatively TRBD2 (6 bases). The CDR3 is 17 residues long. Germline V gene data show CDR1 as SEHNR and CDR2 as FQNEAQ (reference sequence). Trimming removed 5 bases at V and 1 base at J, with 19 bases between. CDR3 in DNA: TGTGCCAGCAGCCACCCCCCGGGGGAGGCTGGCACAGATACGCAGTATTTT. Amino acid sequence: CASSHPPGEAGTDTQYF.

A note on this clone: Different DNA sequences within this sample yield the same CDR3. The chain couples TRBV6-5 to TRBJ1-2; tentative D call: TRBD1 (6 bases). V was shortened by 0 bases and J by 7 bases, with 9 bases between the two germline ends. The CDR3 contains 13 residues. Germline CDR1 and CDR2: MNHEY and SVGAGI. DNA for the CDR3: TGTGCCAGCAGTTACTCCACAGGGAGTGGCTACACCTTC. Protein product: CASSYSTGSGYTF.

V gene TRBV18 combines with J gene TRBJ2-1; D is ambiguous. The germline CDR1 and CDR2 sequences are KGHSH and LQKENI. The CDR3 consists of 14 residues. V lost 4 bases, J lost 1 base, and 8 bases lay in between. As DNA, the CDR3 is TGTGCCAGCTCACGAGAGAATTCCTACAATGAGCAGTTCTTC. This translates into CASSRENSYNEQFF.

About this clone itself: One end of the junction is discordant with germline, which a read error may explain. Other DNA sequences from this sample encode an identical CDR3 as well. This rearrangement joins TRBV6-5 to TRBJ2-3; 9 nucleotides align to TRBD2. The CDR3 covers 16 residues. Per germline, CDR1 MNHEY and CDR2 SVGAGI. CDR3 sequence (DNA): TGCGCCAGCAGTTACATAAGCGGGGGGCTCACAGATACGCAGTATTTT. This codes for CASSYISGGLTDTQYF.

The J gene is TRBJ2-2, the V gene TRBV9; 8 nucleotides line up with TRBD1. The germline gives CDR1 SGDLS, CDR2 YYNGEE. This CDR3 spans 14 amino acids. Losses at the gene ends were 6 bases for V and 5 bases for J; bases not matched to a gene: 6. Here the CDR3 reads CASNPGGGTGELFF. CDR3 bases: TGTGCCAGCAACCCAGGGGGCGGGACCGGGGAGCTGTTTTTT.

The chain has TRBV12-3 or TRBV12-4 and TRBJ2-1; D is unresolved. V was clipped by 1 base and J by 12 bases, with 7 bases between them. The CDR3 has 11 amino acids. The CDR3 sequence is CASSLESGQFF. The CDR3 DNA follows: TGTGCCAGCAGTTTAGAGTCGGGGCAGTTCTTC.

This chain links TRBV5-1 with TRBJ1-4; D remains unclear. Per the germline V gene, CDR1 is SGHRS and CDR2 is YFSETQ. The CDR3 is 15 amino acids. Trimming left V 0 bases short and J 0 bases short, with 6 bases between. CDR3 sequence: CASSLGPSTNEKLFF. The DNA for the CDR3 is TGCGCCAGCAGCTTGGGACCGTCAACTAATGAAAAACTGTTTTTT.

A single count supports this clone. The chain carries TRBV7-2 and TRBJ1-5; 7 nucleotides agree with TRBD1. CDR1 is SGHTA, CDR2 FQGNSA, per germline. The CDR3 sequence is 14 residues long. V was clipped by 5 bases and J by 4 bases; unmatched bases: 5. CDR3 bases: TGTGCCAGCAGCCCAAACAGGGGAAATCAGCCCCAGCATTTT. It translates to CASSPNRGNQPQHF.

This chain links TRBV29-1 with TRBJ1-4; D gene ambiguous. In germline, CDR1 is SQVTM, CDR2 ANQGSEA. V lost 4 bases to trimming and J lost 4 bases, with 13 bases between them. The CDR3 length is 14 residues. CDR3 coding DNA: TGCAGCGTTGGGGTGGCAAGCCTTAATGAAAAACTGTTTTTT. Amino acids: CSVGVASLNEKLFF.

The CDR3 region has the DNA TGTGCCAGCAGACCTTTGGGACAGGGGACCAATGAGCAGTTCTTC. Its translation is CASRPLGQGTNEQFF. The chain has TRBV6-6 and TRBJ2-1; 10 bases map to TRBD1. CDR1 and CDR2 (germline): MNHNY, SVGAGI (reference sequence). The CDR3 spans 15 residues. After removal of 6 bases from V and 6 bases from J, the junction contained 8 bases not matched to a gene.

The chain carries TRBV6-2 or TRBV6-3 and TRBJ2-7; 9 nucleotides align to TRBD1. The CDR3 length is 15 residues. Losses at the gene ends were 6 bases for V and 5 bases for J; bases not matched to a gene: 11. Germline V CDR1 and CDR2: MNHEY, SVGEGT. CDR3 in amino acids: CASSTTGGIFDEQYF. The CDR3 coding sequence is TGTGCCAGCAGCACAACAGGGGGCATCTTCGACGAGCAGTACTTC.

This rearrangement joins TRBV27 to TRBJ1-5; D may be TRBD1 (5 bases). Trimming pared 0 bases from V and 4 bases from J, leaving 7 bases between. The CDR3 spans 14 residues. Per the germline V gene, CDR1 is MNHEY and CDR2 is SMNVEV (reference sequence). Here the CDR3 reads CASSLSRQNQPQHF. The CDR3 DNA reads as TGTGCCAGCAGTTTATCAAGACAGAATCAGCCCCAGCATTTT.